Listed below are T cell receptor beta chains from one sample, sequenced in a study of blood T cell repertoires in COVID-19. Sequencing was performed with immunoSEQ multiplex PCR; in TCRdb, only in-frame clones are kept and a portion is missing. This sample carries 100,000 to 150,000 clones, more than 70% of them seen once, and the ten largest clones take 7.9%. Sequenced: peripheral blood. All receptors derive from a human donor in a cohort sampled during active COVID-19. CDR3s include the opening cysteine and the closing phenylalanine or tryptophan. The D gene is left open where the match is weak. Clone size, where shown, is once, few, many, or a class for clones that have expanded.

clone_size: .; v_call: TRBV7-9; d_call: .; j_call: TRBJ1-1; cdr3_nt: TGTGCCAGCAGACCGGGACAAAACACTGAAGCTTTCTTT; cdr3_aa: CASRPGQNTEAFF
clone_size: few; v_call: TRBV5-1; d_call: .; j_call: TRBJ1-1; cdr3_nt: TGCGCCAGCAGCTTGGCTCAGGCAGGGTGGAACACTGAAGCTTTCTTT; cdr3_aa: CASSLAQAGWNTEAFF
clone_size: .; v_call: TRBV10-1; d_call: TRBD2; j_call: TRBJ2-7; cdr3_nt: TGCGCCAGCAGTGAAAGCGGGGGGACGATAGACGAGCAGTACTTC; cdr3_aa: CASSESGGTIDEQYF
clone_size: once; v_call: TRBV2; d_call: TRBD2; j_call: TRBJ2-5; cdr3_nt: TGTGCCAGCAACCCGGGACTAGCGGGAGCTTCTGAGACCCAGTACTTC; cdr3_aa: CASNPGLAGASETQYF
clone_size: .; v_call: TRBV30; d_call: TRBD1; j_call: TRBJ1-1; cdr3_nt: TGTGCCTGGAGGAGGACAGGGGCATCTGAAGCTTTCTTT; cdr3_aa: CAWRRTGASEAFF
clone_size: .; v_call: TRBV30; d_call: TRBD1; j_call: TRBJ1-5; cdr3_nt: TGTGCCTGGAGTAGGGACAGGGGCAATCAGCCCCAGCATTTT; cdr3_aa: CAWSRDRGNQPQHF
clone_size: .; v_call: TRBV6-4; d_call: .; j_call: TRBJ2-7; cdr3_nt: TGTGCCAGCAGTGACGTAGCGACCTGGGCCTACGAGCAGTACTTC; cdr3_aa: CASSDVATWAYEQYF
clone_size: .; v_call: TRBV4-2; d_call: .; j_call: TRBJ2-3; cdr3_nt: TGTGCCAGCAGCCAAGCGGGTAGCACAGATACGCAGTATTTT; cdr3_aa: CASSQAGSTDTQYF
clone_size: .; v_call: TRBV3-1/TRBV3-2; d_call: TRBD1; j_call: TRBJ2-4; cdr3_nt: TGTGCCAGCAGCCTGGACAGGGGGGGGATTCAGTACTTC; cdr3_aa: CASSLDRGGIQYF
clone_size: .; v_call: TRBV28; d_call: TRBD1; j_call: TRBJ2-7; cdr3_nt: TGTGCCAGCAGTACCCCGGGACAGGGATCCTACGAGCAGTACTTC; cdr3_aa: CASSTPGQGSYEQYF
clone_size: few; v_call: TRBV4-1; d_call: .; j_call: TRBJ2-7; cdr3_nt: TGCGCCAGCAAACCCCCGGGGACCTACGAGCAGTACTTC; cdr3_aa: CASKPPGTYEQYF
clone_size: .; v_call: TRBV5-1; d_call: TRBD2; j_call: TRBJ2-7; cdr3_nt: TGCGCCAGCAGCTTGGATGCGGGAGGGTCCTACGAGCAGTACTTC; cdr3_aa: CASSLDAGGSYEQYF
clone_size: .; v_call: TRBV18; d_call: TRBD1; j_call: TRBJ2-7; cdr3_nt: TGTGCCAGCTCTCGGGCCGGGACAGGGAGCTCCTACGAGCAGTACTTC; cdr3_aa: CASSRAGTGSSYEQYF
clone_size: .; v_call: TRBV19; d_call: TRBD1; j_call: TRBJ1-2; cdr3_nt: TGTGCCAGTATGGGACAGTCGTGGGGCTACACCTTC; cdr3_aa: CASMGQSWGYTF
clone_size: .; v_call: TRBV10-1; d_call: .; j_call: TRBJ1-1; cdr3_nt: TGCGCCAGCAGTGACGGAGGTAATGAAGCTTTCTTT; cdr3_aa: CASSDGGNEAFF
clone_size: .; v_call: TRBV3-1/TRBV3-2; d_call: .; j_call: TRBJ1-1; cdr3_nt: TGTGCCAGCAGCCCAATGGCGGGGAACACTGAAGCTTTCTTT; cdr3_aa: CASSPMAGNTEAFF
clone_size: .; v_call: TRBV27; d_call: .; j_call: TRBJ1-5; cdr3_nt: TGTGCCAGCAGTCCATCGACAGGTAGCAATCAGCCCCAGCATTTT; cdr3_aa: CASSPSTGSNQPQHF
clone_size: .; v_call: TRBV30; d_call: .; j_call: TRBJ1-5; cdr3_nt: TGTGCCTGGAGTTTATCGTCCTGGCCCCAGCATTTT; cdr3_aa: CAWSLSSWPQHF
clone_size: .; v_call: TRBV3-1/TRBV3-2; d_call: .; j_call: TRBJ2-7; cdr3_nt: TGTGCCAGCAGCCCTGGCGGAGCGACGGCCTACGAGCAGTACTTC; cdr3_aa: CASSPGGATAYEQYF
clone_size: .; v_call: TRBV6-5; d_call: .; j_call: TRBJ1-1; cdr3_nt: TGTGCCAGCAGCCGAGGCCCCATAAACACTGAAGCTTTCTTT; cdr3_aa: CASSRGPINTEAFF
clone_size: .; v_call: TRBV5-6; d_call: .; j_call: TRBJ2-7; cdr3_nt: TGTGCCAGCAGCTTGGTCCTCTCCTACGAGCAGTACTTC; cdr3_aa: CASSLVLSYEQYF
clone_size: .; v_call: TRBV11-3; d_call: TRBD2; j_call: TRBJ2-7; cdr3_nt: TGTGCCAGCAGGCCCGGGACTAGCGGGAGGGCCGACGAGCAGTACTTC; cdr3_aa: CASRPGTSGRADEQYF
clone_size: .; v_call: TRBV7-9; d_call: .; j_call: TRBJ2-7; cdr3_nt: TGTGCCAGCAGCCCCTACCCTGCTGGCCCGGGCGAGCAGTACTTC; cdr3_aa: CASSPYPAGPGEQYF
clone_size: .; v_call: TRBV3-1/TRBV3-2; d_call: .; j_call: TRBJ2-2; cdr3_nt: TGTGCCAGCAGCCAAGGGGGGACTCCCACCGGGGAGCTGTTTTTT; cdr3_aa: CASSQGGTPTGELFF
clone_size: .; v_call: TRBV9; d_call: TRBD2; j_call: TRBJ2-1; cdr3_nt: TGTGCCAGCAGCGCGAGACTAGCCGCTTACAATGAGCAGTTCTTC; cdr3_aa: CASSARLAAYNEQFF
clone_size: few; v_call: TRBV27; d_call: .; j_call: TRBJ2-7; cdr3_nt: TGTGCCAGCAGTGGGGCAGGGATCTACGAGCAGTACTTC; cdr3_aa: CASSGAGIYEQYF
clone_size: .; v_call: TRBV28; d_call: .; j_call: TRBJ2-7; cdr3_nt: TGTGCCAGCAGTCGTACAGTCATTCATTACGAGCAGTACTTC; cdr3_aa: CASSRTVIHYEQYF
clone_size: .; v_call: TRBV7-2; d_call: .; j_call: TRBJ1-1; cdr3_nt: TGTGCCAGCAGCTTAGTGCCGGGGTCGGACACTGAAGCTTTCTTT; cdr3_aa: CASSLVPGSDTEAFF
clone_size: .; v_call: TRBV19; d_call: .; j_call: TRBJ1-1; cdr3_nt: TGTGCCAGTAGTATCGGCCACAGGCCGAACACTGAAGCTTTCTTT; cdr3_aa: CASSIGHRPNTEAFF
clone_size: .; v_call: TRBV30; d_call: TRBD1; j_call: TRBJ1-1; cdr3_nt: TGTGCCTATTCGGGACAGGGGGTTGAAGCTTTCTTT; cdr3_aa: CAYSGQGVEAFF
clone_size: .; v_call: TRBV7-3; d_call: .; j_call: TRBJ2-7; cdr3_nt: TGTGCCAGCAGCCGAGGGCCAGGCTACGAGCAGTACTTC; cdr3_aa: CASSRGPGYEQYF
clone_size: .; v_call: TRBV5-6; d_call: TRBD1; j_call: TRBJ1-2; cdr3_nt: TGTGCCAGCAGCAAGTTCCATTCGACAGGGAGGAATGGCTACACCTTC; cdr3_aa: CASSKFHSTGRNGYTF
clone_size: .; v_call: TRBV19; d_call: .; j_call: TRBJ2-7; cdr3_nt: TGTGCCAGTAGTGCGGACTTGAACGGGGACTACGAGCAGTACTTC; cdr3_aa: CASSADLNGDYEQYF
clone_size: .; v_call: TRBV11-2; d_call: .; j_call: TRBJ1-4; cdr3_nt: TGTGCCAGCAGCTTAAGTGTAGAGGAAACACCTAATGAAAAACTGTTTTTT; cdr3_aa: CASSLSVEETPNEKLFF
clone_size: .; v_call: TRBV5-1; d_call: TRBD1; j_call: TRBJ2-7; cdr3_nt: TGCGCCAGCAGCTTTAGGGGGCCTTTCGACTCCTACGAGCAGTACTTC; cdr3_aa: CASSFRGPFDSYEQYF
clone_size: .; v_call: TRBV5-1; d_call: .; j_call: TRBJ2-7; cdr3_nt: TGCGCCAGCAGCGTCGGGACACGGCCTTTCAGCGAGCAGTACTTC; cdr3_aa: CASSVGTRPFSEQYF
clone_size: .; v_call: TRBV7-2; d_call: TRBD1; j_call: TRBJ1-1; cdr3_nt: TGTGCCAGCAGCTTTTACAGGGGGTACACTGAAGCTTTCTTT; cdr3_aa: CASSFYRGYTEAFF